This TCR beta chain was sequenced in a study of blood T cell repertoires in COVID-19. The overall study: Collection of acute and convalescent COVID-19 samples took place in the United States, Italy and Spain. PBMCs, B-cell-depleted T cells, or T cells were the source of the cDNA or gDNA that made up the material.

This clone occurred a few times. Original handling: Reference gene primer amplification gave nucleated cell count estimates. TCRdb's copy holds only in-frame clones and misses some; the assay was immunoSEQ multiplex PCR. V and J calls and clone size are as listed in that table; D and trimming were resolved from the DNA. Of 120,000 to 150,000 clones in the sample, around 79% were seen once. V was trimmed by 6 bases and J by 6 bases, leaving 17 bases between them. The CDR3 spans 15 residues. CDR1 is MNHEY, CDR2 SVGEGT, per germline. The rearrangement links TRBV6-2 or TRBV6-3 to TRBJ1-4, with D unclear. Sequencing was done on a sample of peripheral blood. This clonotype was sampled from a man between 60 and 75 years old with acute or convalescent COVID-19. The CDR3 DNA reads TGTGCCAGCAGCCCCGAGGCAGCAAGTTATGAAAAACTGTTTTTT. This gives the protein CASSPEAASYEKLFF.